These 14 T cell receptor beta chains share one sample of origin, sequenced in a study of cytomegalovirus exposure and HLA in healthy donors. Sequencing was performed with immunoSEQ multiplex PCR; in TCRdb, only in-frame clones are kept and a portion is missing. The sample gives some 140,000 clones, roughly 81% of which show up once; under 1.5% is in the top ten. The sequenced sample consisted of PBMCs. All receptors derive from a woman in her 30s in good health and CMV-seronegative.

This clone is a singleton in its sample. The rearrangement joins TRBV19 to TRBJ1-2; 10 nucleotides align to TRBD1. V dropped 6 bases and J dropped 3; count of bases not matched to a gene: 4. CDR3 length: 14 residues. Germline values: CDR1 LNHDA, CDR2 SQIVND (reference sequence). The CDR3 DNA reads TGTGCCAGTAGACTGACAGGGGGCTACTATGGCTACACCTTC. Protein sequence: CASRLTGGYYGYTF.

V and J are TRBV11-2 and TRBJ1-6; tentatively, D is TRBD1 (6 bases). The CDR3 is 14 residues long. V gave up 6 bases and J gave up 7 bases, with 13 bases separating them. CDR1 SGHAT and CDR2 FQNNGV come from the germline V gene. The CDR3 loop reads CASSLGQLNSPLHF. The DNA for the CDR3 is TGTGCCAGCAGTCTCGGACAGCTGAATTCACCCCTCCACTTT.

This rearrangement joins TRBV5-4 to TRBJ2-3, with 7 bases that match TRBD1. The CDR3 is 16 residues long. V shed 4 bases, J shed 2 bases, and the junction held 10 bases outside the gene matches. Germline V gene lookup returns CDR1 SGHNT and CDR2 YYREEE (reference sequence). The CDR3 spells CASSPRDRRITDTQYF. The CDR3 DNA reads as TGTGCCAGCAGCCCACGGGACAGACGAATCACAGATACGCAGTATTTT.

This chain joins TRBV7-9 and TRBJ1-2, with a tentative D call TRBD1 (5 bases). V lost 0 bases to trimming and J lost 8 bases, with 22 bases between them. The CDR3 runs 17 residues. Germline V gene sequence: CDR1 SEHNR, CDR2 FQNEAQ (reference sequence). CDR3 sequence: CASSLAPWGVGLGGYTF. The CDR3 region has the DNA TGTGCCAGCAGCTTAGCGCCATGGGGGGTAGGGCTGGGCGGCTACACCTTC.

This clone came up many times. In the same sample, other DNA sequences code for this CDR3. The chain employs TRBV7-8 and TRBJ1-5; D not certain. V was cut by 5 bases and J by 4 bases, with 12 bases left in between. The CDR3 runs 14 residues. CDR1 SGHVS and CDR2 FQNEAQ come from the germline V gene. The CDR3 sequence is CASSEGGLNQPQHF. The CDR3 region has the DNA TGTGCCAGCAGCGAGGGAGGGCTAAATCAGCCCCAGCATTTT.

The V gene is TRBV11-2, the J gene TRBJ2-4; D gene ambiguous. V was shortened by 2 bases and J by 1 base, with 6 bases between the two germline ends. This CDR3 has 14 residues. CDR1 is SGHAT, CDR2 FQNNGV, per germline. CDR3 sequence reads: CASSLTSAKNIQYF. DNA of the CDR3: TGTGCCAGCAGCTTAACTTCTGCCAAAAACATTCAGTACTTC.

The V and J genes are TRBV7-9 and TRBJ2-1, with D maybe TRBD2 (5 bases). This CDR3 has 15 residues. Germline-derived CDR1 and CDR2 are SEHNR and FQNEAQ (reference sequence). Trimming removed 5 bases at V and 0 bases at J, with 11 bases between. The CDR3 bases are TGTGCCAGCAGCGGACTCGTCAGCTCCTACAATGAGCAGTTCTTC. This sequence encodes CASSGLVSSYNEQFF.

The chain recombines TRBV18 with TRBJ1-5, with a possible D match to TRBD1 (5 bases). V gave up 5 bases and J gave up 4 bases, with 9 bases separating them. Germline V gene data show CDR1 as KGHSH and CDR2 as LQKENI. The CDR3 sequence is 13 residues long. The CDR3 DNA reads as TGTGCCAGCTCAGGGGCAGGGAATCAGCCCCAGCATTTT. Its translation is CASSGAGNQPQHF.

The rearrangement joins TRBV5-4 to TRBJ2-3; 9 bases fit TRBD2. The CDR3 runs to 15 residues. Germline-derived CDR1 and CDR2 are SGHNT and YYREEE (reference sequence). V shed 2 bases, J shed 4 bases, and the junction held 5 bases outside the gene matches. The CDR3 region has the DNA TGTGCCAGCAGCTTCTGGCGGGGGGGACCAGATACGCAGTATTTT. Translated: CASSFWRGGPDTQYF.

The CDR3 reads CASSLGTGGFGETQYF. The DNA for the CDR3 is TGTGCCAGCAGCTTGGGGACAGGGGGCTTTGGGGAGACCCAGTACTTC. The rearrangement links TRBV5-4 to TRBJ2-5; 11 positions agree with TRBD1. The germline V gene has CDR1 SGHNT and CDR2 YYREEE (reference sequence). The CDR3 has 16 amino acids. Germline trimming cut 0 bases from V and 5 bases from J; bases unmatched to any gene: 6.

V usage is TRBV27 and J usage is TRBJ1-1; 8 nucleotides match TRBD1. This CDR3 is built from 15 residues. V was pared by 4 bases and J by 2 bases, with 6 bases of the junction left unmatched. From germline, CDR1 is MNHEY and CDR2 SMNVEV (reference sequence). CDR3 nucleotide sequence: TGTGCCAGCAGTTCCCGACAGGGGATAAACACTGAAGCTTTCTTT. Its translation: CASSSRQGINTEAFF.

The V call is TRBV5-1, the J call TRBJ2-2; TRBD2 matches 7 bases. The CDR3 spans 17 residues. Germline V lookup: CDR1 SGHRS, CDR2 YFSETQ. With 0 bases clipped from V and 1 base from J, the junction kept 6 bases outside the gene matches. The CDR3 DNA sequence: TGCGCCAGCAGCTTGGGCGCTCGCGGGGGGAACACCGGGGAGCTGTTTTTT. Encoded protein: CASSLGARGGNTGELFF. Using reference TRBV5-1 and TRBJ2-2 for the parts outside the CDR3, the full variable domain is KAGVTQTPRYLIKTRGQQVTLSCSPISGHRSVSWYQQTPGQGLQFLFEYFSETQRNKGNFPGRFSGRQFSNSRSEMNVSTLELGDSALYLCASSLGARGGNTGELFFGEGSRLTVL.

V and J are TRBV5-6 and TRBJ2-4; 7 bases are a match to TRBD1. CDR3 length equals 16 residues. Unmatched junction bases numbered 13, after V lost 3 bases and J lost 7 bases. Germline CDR1 and CDR2: SGHDT and YYEEEE. The CDR3 DNA sequence: TGTGCCAGCAGCTACCACAGGGGTCGGGGCGTGAACATTCAGTACTTC. It encodes CASSYHRGRGVNIQYF.

The chain uses TRBV30 and TRBJ2-3, with a weak D call TRBD2 (5 bases). Trimming cost V 0 bases and J 0 bases, with 10 bases left between them. Germline CDR1 and CDR2: GTSNPN and SVGIG (reference sequence). This CDR3 region has 15 residues. CDR3 residues: CAWSVLGASTDTQYF. CDR3 DNA: TGTGCCTGGAGTGTCCTGGGAGCTAGCACAGATACGCAGTATTTT.